The T cell receptor (beta chain) described here comes from a study of blood T cell repertoires in COVID-19. The overall study: Material from acute and convalescent COVID-19 was sourced from the United States, Italy and Spain. From T cells, B-cell-depleted T cells, or PBMCs came the material, which was cDNA or gDNA.

This clone was recorded once. The assay was immunoSEQ multiplex PCR, and TCRdb's table has in-frame clones only and misses some. Of 200,000 to 250,000 clones listed, around nine tenths were seen once; the top ten hold about 1.6%. This receptor was obtained from a woman between 45 and 60 years old who had recovered from COVID-19. Sequencing was carried out using PBMCs or T cells enriched from blood (not recorded which).

CDR3 region: CASTRLAGANEQFF. For the CDR3, the DNA is TGTGCCAGCACCCGACTAGCGGGAGCAAATGAGCAGTTCTTC. The chain has TRBV6-5 and TRBJ2-1; 12 nucleotides line up with TRBD2. This CDR3 has 14 amino acids. V gave up 7 bases and J gave up 7 bases; unmatched junction bases: 5. Germline V gene data show CDR1 as MNHEY and CDR2 as SVGAGI.